This T cell receptor (beta chain) was sequenced during a study of CD4 T cells in relation to SARS-CoV-2 and coronaviruses (dated by TCRdb to the early 2020s). Regarding the complete study: HLA restriction was mapped for shared crossreactive spike epitopes using patient-derived lymphoblastoid cell lines. Memory CD4+ T cell crossreactivity between SARS-CoV-2 and common cold coronavirus spike proteins was assessed at the TCR clonotype level in the study. The Adaptive Biotechnologies TCR-sequencing kit was used to sequence samples from a few pre-COVID donors and the naive versus memory experiments, while other data came from Illumina-based sequencing. For other donors in the study, expansion assays were sequenced with a different, Illumina-based TCR-beta assay.

Deep-resolution immunoSEQ TCR-beta sequencing was performed on DNA from uncultured naive and memory CD4+ T cells. The authors processed their data as follows. During preprocessing, nonproductive sequences were removed, along with CDR3s that did not begin with C, did not end with F or W, or were shorter than 7 amino acids. Cultured and uncultured naive and memory CD4+ repertoires were searched for previously identified spike- and CEF-reactive CDR3s. Pairwise Levenshtein distance, computed with the stringdist R package after three terminal residues were trimmed from each end, was used as the measure of CDR3 homology. In its TCRdb copy, this immuneACCESS table keeps in-frame sequences only and misses some clones. Where compared with another copy, unresolved V genes explain less than half of these, and the others have no known cause. V and J calls and clone size follow that table, whereas D and trimming were derived from the DNA. The sample table holds around 70,000 clones, of which over 80% were seen once. The ten largest clones take up over 1.5% of the sample.

Results the study describes overall, beyond this receptor: Pre-pandemic and post-infection samples were not both contributed by any donor, so tracing of the source of pre-existing responses was limited. Since the crossreactivity analysis centred on spike protein, crossreactivity against other viral proteins was not assessed. Significantly weaker SARS-CoV-2-driven expansion was shown by crossreactive clones than by monoreactive clones, consistent with antigenic imprinting. The study was constrained by small numbers of patients and of tested TCRs. Naive versus memory sequencing indicated the assay detects memory recall responses rather than primary responses primed during culture. Memory CD4+ clonotypes crossrecognizing SARS-CoV-2 and at least one common cold coronavirus spike were found in approximately 60% of donors.

CD4+ T cells from unexposed donors were collected before the COVID-19 pandemic (2011-2018). To separate naive from memory CD4+ T cells, cryopreserved PBMCs first underwent CD4 enrichment and then EasySep naive CD4+ T cell enrichment. The leukapheresis product used for the unexposed donors was purchased from a commercial source. Ficoll-Paque PLUS gradient centrifugation was used to isolate PBMCs from leukapheresis product or whole blood. PBMCs were either cryopreserved at -140°C or used fresh in the expansion assay. The QIAamp Micro DNA Kit was used to extract genomic DNA from the CD4+ T cells. The germline V gene encodes CDR1 SGHRS and CDR2 YFSETQ. V is shortened by 0 bases, J by 1 base, and the region joining them spans 13 bases. The cysteine opens and the phenylalanine closes a CDR3 of 16 amino acids. The kept DNA is CDR3 alone, 48 bases in frame from the first base. This clone was seen a single time. Its antigen specificity is not known. Within one base of it there is no much larger clone, and no base qualities were kept.

The sequence links TRBV5-1 to TRBJ1-1; perhaps TRBD1 is the D gene, with 6 bases matching. The sequenced sample was memory CD4+ T cells from PBMCs. What this sample's cell subset or site label stands for: memory (non-naive) CD4+ T cells. This TCR was sampled from a human donor in good health. The nucleotide sequence is TGCGCCAGCAGCTTGGGTCGCCTGGACAGGAACACTGAAGCTTTCTTT. Translated, this is CASSLGRLDRNTEAFF. The CDR3, completed at both ends by the reference TRBV5-1 and TRBJ1-1 genes, gives the full variable domain KAGVTQTPRYLIKTRGQQVTLSCSPISGHRSVSWYQQTPGQGLQFLFEYFSETQRNKGNFPGRFSGRQFSNSRSEMNVSTLELGDSALYLCASSLGRLDRNTEAFFGQGTRLTVV.